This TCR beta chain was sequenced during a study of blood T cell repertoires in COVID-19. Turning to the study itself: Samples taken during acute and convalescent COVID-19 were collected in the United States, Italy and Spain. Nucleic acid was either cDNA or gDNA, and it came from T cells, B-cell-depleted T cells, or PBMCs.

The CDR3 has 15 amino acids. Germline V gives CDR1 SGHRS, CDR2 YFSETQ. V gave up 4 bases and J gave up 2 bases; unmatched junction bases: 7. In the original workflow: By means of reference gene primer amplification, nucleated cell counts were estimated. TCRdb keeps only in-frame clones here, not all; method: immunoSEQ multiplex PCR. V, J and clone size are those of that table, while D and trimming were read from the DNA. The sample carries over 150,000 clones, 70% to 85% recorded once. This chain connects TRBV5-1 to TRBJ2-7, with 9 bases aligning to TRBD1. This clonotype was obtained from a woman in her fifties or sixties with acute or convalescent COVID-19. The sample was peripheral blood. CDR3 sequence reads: CASSANRDRAYEQYF. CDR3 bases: TGCGCCAGCAGCGCGAACCGGGACAGGGCCTACGAGCAGTACTTC.